These 25 T cell receptor beta chains share one sample of origin, sequenced in a study of brain T cells in children with intractable seizures. Described time point: blood from clinic visit 5 months post-surgery; TSC patient then seizure free. TCRdb keeps only in-frame clones here, not all; method: immunoSEQ multiplex PCR. The sample has hundreds of thousands of clones, approximately 93% seen once. The sample consisted of peripheral blood, taken less than 6 months after surgery. Source of these receptors: a boy under two years old with tuberous sclerosis and intractable seizures.

This chain links TRBV3-1 (or the pseudogene TRBV3-2) with TRBJ1-1; D might be TRBD1 (5 bases). CDR1 and CDR2 from the germline V gene are LGHDT and YNNKEL (reference sequence). The CDR3 spans 14 residues. Trimming shortened V by 2 bases and J by 6 bases, and 13 bases separated the two germline ends. This CDR3 reads CASSQTRGTAEAFF. The CDR3 DNA is TGTGCCAGCAGCCAAACCCGGGGGACGGCTGAAGCTTTCTTT.

The chain recombines TRBV11-3 with TRBJ1-2, with 7 bases identical to TRBD1. Trimming took 5 bases from V and 3 from J; bases not matched to a gene: 6. Germline V lookup: CDR1 SGHNT, CDR2 YENEEA. This CDR3 has 14 amino acids. The CDR3 DNA reads as TGTGCCAGCAGCCCCCGGGACAGCCACTATGGCTACACCTTC. It encodes CASSPRDSHYGYTF.

The V call is TRBV6-5, the J call TRBJ2-3; 8 bases fit TRBD1. The ends lost 9 bases at V and 1 base at J; junction bases unmatched: 6. The CDR3 runs to 14 residues. CDR1 is MNHEY and CDR2 is SVGAGI in the germline V gene. The CDR3 protein is CASGQGRGTDTQYF. CDR3 DNA sequence: TGTGCCAGTGGACAGGGCAGGGGCACAGATACGCAGTATTTT.

The chain recombines TRBV27 with TRBJ2-7, with D hard to call. This CDR3 spans 13 amino acids. V was pared by 4 bases and J by 4 bases, with 11 bases between. Germline V gives CDR1 MNHEY, CDR2 SMNVEV (reference sequence). Here the CDR3 reads CASSSANRYEQYF. In DNA form, the CDR3 reads TGTGCCAGCAGTTCCGCGAACAGATACGAGCAGTACTTC.

This chain links TRBV2 with TRBJ2-7; 7 bases are a match to TRBD2. Germline V lookup: CDR1 SNHLY, CDR2 FYNNEI. Trimming removed 3 bases from V and 2 bases from J; junction bases left unmatched: 16. The CDR3 is made up of 18 amino acids. The CDR3 region has the DNA TGTGCCAGCAGTGACCCTGTCCTTGGGAGGGCGGGGGCCTACGAGCAGTACTTC. Protein: CASSDPVLGRAGAYEQYF.

J is TRBJ2-1 and V is TRBV20-1, with TRBD2 identical over 12 bases. Germline V gives CDR1 DFQATT, CDR2 SNEGSKA (reference sequence). V trimming: 3 bases; J trimming: 8 bases; junction bases outside the gene matches: 5. The CDR3 contains 14 residues. The CDR3, as DNA: TGCAGTGCTAGTGGACTAGCGGGATGGTATGAGCAGTTCTTC. Translation gives CSASGLAGWYEQFF.

Concerning this clone itself: Relative to the germline gene, one junction end is altered; a read error may explain this. The CDR3 reads CATYLRTGEVFF. The CDR3 bases are TGTGCCACTTATCTCCGGACAGGGGAAGTTTTCTTT. The rearrangement links TRBV19 to TRBJ1-1; 9 bases map to TRBD1. Germline V gene sequence: CDR1 LNHDA, CDR2 SQIVND (reference sequence). The CDR3 runs 12 residues. Combining the CDR3 with reference TRBV19 and TRBJ1-1 gives the whole variable domain DGGITQSPKYLFRKEGQNVTLSCEQNLNHDAMYWYRQDPGQGLRLIYYSQIVNDFQKGDIAEGYSVSREKKESFPLTVTSAQKNPTAFYLCATYLRTGEVFFGQGTRLTVV.

The CDR3 loop reads CASTLAARDTQYF. The CDR3 region has the DNA TGTGCCAGCACCCTAGCGGCTCGAGATACGCAGTATTTT. The genes are TRBV5-4 and TRBJ2-3; 7 bases align to TRBD2. The CDR3 extends over 13 amino acids. Germline CDR1 SGHNT, CDR2 YYREEE (reference sequence). With 6 bases clipped from V and 5 bases from J, the junction kept 6 bases outside the gene matches.

The chain has TRBV11-3 and TRBJ1-1; D is possibly TRBD1 (6 bases). Trimming cost V 7 bases and J 1 base, with 16 bases left between them. Germline assignment: CDR1 SGHNT and CDR2 YENEEA. The CDR3 spans 15 residues. Here the CDR3 reads CASTPGGGQNTEAFF. DNA of the CDR3: TGTGCCAGCACCCCGGGGGGGGGCCAGAACACTGAAGCTTTCTTT.

The V call is TRBV5-6, the J call TRBJ1-4; a weak D match, TRBD1 (6 bases). V lost 0 bases to trimming and J lost 7 bases, with 13 bases between them. The CDR3 has 15 amino acids. CDR1 and CDR2 (germline): SGHDT, YYEEEE. The CDR3 DNA is TGTGCCAGCAGCTTGGCCGGGGGGCTTTCTGAAAAACTGTTTTTT. It yields the protein CASSLAGGLSEKLFF.

The chain recombines TRBV11-2 with TRBJ2-7; D is undetermined. Germline V lookup: CDR1 SGHAT, CDR2 FQNNGV. V was shortened by 4 bases and J by 2 bases, with 12 bases between the two germline ends. The CDR3 extends over 14 amino acids. CDR3 amino acids: CASSSRAEPYEQYF. The CDR3 bases are TGTGCCAGCAGCTCTCGGGCGGAACCCTACGAGCAGTACTTC.

V and J are TRBV5-4 and TRBJ1-1; possibly TRBD1 for D (5 bases). Trimming shortened V by 4 bases and J by 5 bases, and 21 bases separated the two germline ends. CDR3 size: 16 residues. Germline V gene sequence: CDR1 SGHNT, CDR2 YYREEE (reference sequence). CDR3 coding DNA: TGTGCCAGCAGCCTTGATGGGTTTAAGGGGATGACTGAAGCTTTCTTT. Amino acids: CASSLDGFKGMTEAFF.

The DNA for the CDR3 is TGTGCCAGCAATTACAGGGGAGGACGCTATGGCTACACCTTC. This sequence encodes CASNYRGGRYGYTF. This rearrangement joins TRBV19 to TRBJ1-2; 7 bases are shared with TRBD1. Germline V gene sequence: CDR1 LNHDA, CDR2 SQIVND (reference sequence). V lost 9 bases to trimming and J lost 4 bases; unmatched junction nucleotides: 11. This CDR3 spans 14 amino acids.

The chain is built from TRBV21-1 and TRBJ2-2. TRBV21-1 is a recognized pseudogene. The CDR3 is 17 residues long. The CDR3 DNA reads TGTGCCAGCAGCAAAGCCCCCGGACGGCTGAACACCGGGGAGCTGTTTTTT. Translation: CASSKAPGRLNTGELFF.

V is TRBV6-5 and J is TRBJ2-7, with D perhaps matching TRBD1 or TRBD2 (5 bases each). This CDR3 has 14 amino acids. Germline V CDR1 and CDR2: MNHEY, SVGAGI. Trimming took off 6 bases at V and 2 bases at J, with 14 bases between the two ends. The CDR3 spells CASRDRGPTYEQYF. The CDR3, as DNA: TGTGCCAGCAGAGACCGGGGACCTACCTACGAGCAGTACTTC.

This chain uses TRBV18 with TRBJ2-2, with D possibly TRBD1 on 5 matching bases. This CDR3 has 17 residues. V lost 0 bases to trimming and J lost 2 bases, with 13 bases between them. Germline values: CDR1 KGHSH, CDR2 LQKENI. The CDR3 nucleotides are TGTGCCAGCTCACCACCGCCAGGGTACTCAAACACCGGGGAGCTGTTTTTT. Its translation is CASSPPPGYSNTGELFF.

The chain carries TRBV28 and TRBJ2-5, with D possibly TRBD2 on 6 matching bases. This CDR3 is 15 amino acids long. The V end lost 3 bases, the J end lost 2 bases, and 13 bases lay between the germline ends. CDR1 is MDHEN and CDR2 is SYDVKM in the germline V gene. The CDR3 sequence: CASSLVVAVQETQYF. The CDR3 DNA is TGTGCCAGCAGTTTGGTAGTAGCGGTACAAGAGACCCAGTACTTC.

The chain combines TRBV7-8 with TRBJ1-3, with D unresolved. Germline CDR1 reads SGHVS; CDR2 reads FQNEAQ. The CDR3 is 17 residues long. V lost 1 base and J lost 0, with 13 bases in between. The CDR3 is CASSLGVRGGSGNTIYF. DNA of the CDR3: TGTGCCAGCAGCTTAGGGGTCCGGGGTGGCTCTGGAAACACCATATATTTT.

The chain recombines TRBV20-1 with TRBJ2-5, with 8 bases matching TRBD1. The CDR3 contains 11 residues. In germline, CDR1 is DFQATT, CDR2 SNEGSKA (reference sequence). Losses at the gene ends were 6 bases for V and 7 bases for J; bases not matched to a gene: 4. CDR3 residues: CSAGTGGTQYF. Written as DNA, the CDR3 is TGCAGTGCAGGGACAGGAGGGACCCAGTACTTC.

The V gene is TRBV5-1, the J gene TRBJ2-5, with 11 bases fitting TRBD2. The germline V gene has CDR1 SGHRS and CDR2 YFSETQ. The CDR3 length is 18 residues. V lost 4 bases, J lost 0 bases, and 11 bases stayed unmatched. The CDR3 loop is CASSLWTSGPSNQETQYF. The CDR3 DNA sequence: TGCGCCAGCAGCCTATGGACTAGCGGGCCCTCTAACCAAGAGACCCAGTACTTC. The full variable domain, rest sourced from reference TRBV5-1 and TRBJ2-5, is KAGVTQTPRYLIKTRGQQVTLSCSPISGHRSVSWYQQTPGQGLQFLFEYFSETQRNKGNFPGRFSGRQFSNSRSEMNVSTLELGDSALYLCASSLWTSGPSNQETQYFGPGTRLLVL.

J is TRBJ1-4 and V is TRBV7-9; 9 nucleotides match TRBD1. Germline CDR1 reads SEHNR; CDR2 reads FQNEAQ (reference sequence). The CDR3 sequence is 16 residues long. Trimming removed 5 bases from V and 8 bases from J; junction bases left unmatched: 12. The CDR3 bases are TGTGCCAGCAGCCTGGACCTGGACAGGGGAAGGGAAAAACTGTTTTTT. It is translated as CASSLDLDRGREKLFF.

The genes are TRBV6-2 or TRBV6-3 and TRBJ1-2; D gene unclear. CDR3 length: 12 amino acids. CDR1 MNHEY and CDR2 SVGEGT come from the germline V gene. Deletions cut 0 bases from V and 7 bases from J, with 6 bases between. The CDR3 loop is CASSYSGAGYTF. In DNA form, the CDR3 reads TGTGCCAGCAGTTACTCGGGAGCTGGCTACACCTTC.

The chain recombines TRBV5-4 with TRBJ2-6; D is ambiguous. V lost 0 bases and J 0 bases, leaving 4 bases between the germline ends. The germline V gene has CDR1 SGHNT and CDR2 YYREEE (reference sequence). The CDR3 runs 15 residues. CDR3 amino acids: CASSLDSSGANVLTF. CDR3 nucleotide sequence: TGTGCCAGCAGCTTGGACAGCTCTGGGGCCAACGTCCTGACTTTC.

The chain uses TRBV3-1 (or the pseudogene TRBV3-2) and TRBJ1-4; 9 bases fit TRBD1. CDR1 and CDR2 (germline): LGHDT, YNNKEL (reference sequence). J lost 8 bases, V lost 0 bases, and 7 bases had no gene match. This CDR3 has 16 amino acids. Here the CDR3 DNA reads TGTGCCAGCAGCCAAGAGACCGGGACAGGGCGCGAAAAACTGTTTTTT. Translating it yields CASSQETGTGREKLFF.

The chain couples TRBV13 to TRBJ2-7; 8 nucleotides line up with TRBD2. The V gene end was trimmed by 3 bases and the J gene end by 7 bases; junction bases not matched to a gene: 8. The CDR3 length is 14 residues. The germline CDR1 and CDR2 sequences are PRHDT and FYEKMQ (reference sequence). CDR3 sequence reads: CASSLAGGIQEQYF. CDR3 bases: TGTGCCAGCAGCTTGGCGGGAGGAATACAGGAGCAGTACTTC.